Shown below are 5 T cell receptor beta chains from a single sample sequenced in a study of blood T cells in healthy people across ages. The authors ran a second PCR of about 6 to 11 cycles using a sample-barcoded 5' primer and a J-beta primer mix. MiXCR, applied by TCRdb to the 5' RACE reads, yields one record per CDR3 protein. Here the sample spans hundreds of thousands of distinct CDR3 sequences, about 37% being singletons. The sequenced sample consisted of blood. These receptors all stem from a man younger than 30 in good health.

V usage is TRBV20-1 and J usage is TRBJ1-6, with D perhaps matching TRBD1 (6 bases). The V and J ends lost 2 bases and 2 bases respectively, with 13 bases between them. CDR1 is DFQATT, CDR2 SNEGSKA, per germline (reference sequence). The CDR3 runs to 16 residues. The CDR3 DNA reads as TGCAGTGCTAGATCCAGGGGTGGAACCTATAATTCACCCCTCCACTTT. This sequence encodes CSARSRGGTYNSPLHF.

Comments on this clonotype: Compared with germline, one end of the junction differs, possibly owing to a read error. This chain links TRBV4-1 with TRBJ2-3, with D perhaps TRBD1 or TRBD2 (5 bases each). CDR3 length: 16 residues. The V gene's germline CDR1 is MGHRA and CDR2 YSYEKL. The CDR3 spells CTSSQVIGASTDTQYF. The CDR3 nucleotides read TGCACCAGCAGCCAAGTCATCGGGGCTAGCACAGATACGCAGTATTTT.

This clonotype has ten or more counts. The gene calls are TRBV12-3 or TRBV12-4 and TRBJ2-5; 7 bases map to TRBD2. J lost 1 base, V lost 5 bases, and 7 bases had no gene match. The CDR3 loop spans 15 amino acids. The CDR3 sequence is CASSVSAGSQETQYF. The CDR3 nucleotides are TGTGCCAGCAGTGTCTCAGCGGGGTCCCAAGAGACCCAGTACTTC.

This sequence joins TRBV6-6 and TRBJ2-7; tentative D call: TRBD1 (6 bases). Germline assignment: CDR1 MNHNY and CDR2 SVGAGI (reference sequence). Between the trimmed V and J ends, which lost 2 bases and 2 bases, there was a span of 13 bases. The CDR3 length is 15 residues. The CDR3 sequence: CASSYRGSSTYEQYF. The DNA of the CDR3 is TGTGCCAGCAGTTACAGGGGGTCCTCTACCTACGAGCAGTACTTC.

The rearrangement uses TRBV7-8 and TRBJ2-5, with 13 positions matching TRBD2. The end of the DNA fits TRBJ2-7 better, so the J call may be wrong. The CDR3 loop spans 15 amino acids. Germline V lookup: CDR1 SGHVS, CDR2 FQNEAQ. The CDR3 loop reads CASSLGTSGADEQYF. In DNA form, the CDR3 reads TGTGCCAGCAGCTTGGGGACTAGCGGGGCTGACGAGCAGTACTTC.